This paragraph covers one TCR beta chain sequence. Its matching antigen is unknown. Per germline, CDR1 SGHTA and CDR2 FQGNSA. V was cut by 5 bases and J by 6 bases, with 17 bases left in between. The CDR3 consists of 15 residues. This entry is derived from a study of T cells after yellow fever vaccination. 5'RACE template switching added a universal primer site and UMIs to TCR cDNA. TCRdb used MiXCR to reprocess the 5' RACE reads, holding one entry per CDR3 protein. The profile shows more than 450,000 distinct CDR3 sequences, around a fifth of them singletons. General study results and limits: Most primary-vaccination clones reappeared after the booster (about 95% CD4, about 90% CD8). Contamination by abundant bulk-population clonotypes could be present in FACS-sorted repertoires. Researchers noted that a small share of clonotypes showed up in both CD4 and CD8 compartments.

This chain connects TRBV7-2 to TRBJ1-5; TRBD1 is a possible D gene (6 bases). The TCR originated in a man aged 18 to 29 who received the YFV17D yellow fever vaccine. The sequencing used PBMCs, collected roughly 23 days after the first yellow fever vaccination. The CDR3 reads CASSEGGRGAQPQHF. For the CDR3, the DNA is TGTGCCAGCAGCGAGGGGGGAAGGGGTGCTCAGCCCCAGCATTTT.